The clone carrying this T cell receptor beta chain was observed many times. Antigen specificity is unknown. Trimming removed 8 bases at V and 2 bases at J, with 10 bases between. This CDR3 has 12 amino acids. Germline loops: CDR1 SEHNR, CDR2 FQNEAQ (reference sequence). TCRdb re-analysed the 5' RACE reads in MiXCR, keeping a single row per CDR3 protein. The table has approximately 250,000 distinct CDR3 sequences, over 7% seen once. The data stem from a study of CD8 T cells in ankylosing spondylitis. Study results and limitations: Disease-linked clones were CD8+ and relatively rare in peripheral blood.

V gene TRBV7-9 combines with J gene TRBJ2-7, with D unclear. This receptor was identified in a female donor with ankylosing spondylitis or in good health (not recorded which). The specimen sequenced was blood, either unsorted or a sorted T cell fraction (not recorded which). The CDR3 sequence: CASGHGPYEQYF. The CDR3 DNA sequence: TGTGCCAGCGGGCACGGCCCCTACGAGCAGTACTTC.